This T cell receptor beta chain appears in the sequencing data of a study of blood T cell repertoires in COVID-19. Study-wide background: In each case, the material was cDNA or gDNA derived from T cells, B-cell-depleted T cells, or PBMCs.

Individuals aged about 18 to 95 years were recruited from 20 to 25 US areas. In assigning cohorts, the study relied on participant-reported clinical history. Profiled with immunoSEQ multiplex PCR; TCRdb holds only in-frame clones, not every one. The sample gives around 160,000 clones, 65% to 85% of which show up once; under 7% is in the top ten. The CDR3 totals 17 residues. Per the germline V gene, CDR1 is SGHTA and CDR2 is FQGNSA. V dropped 1 base and J dropped 0; count of bases not matched to a gene: 8. This receptor was identified in a woman between 45 and 65 years old who had been exposed to COVID-19. Sequenced input: PBMCs or T cells enriched from blood (not recorded which). The chain has TRBV7-2 and TRBJ2-5; 7 bases line up with TRBD2. CDR3 in amino acids: CASSLGSGSGYQETQYF. The CDR3, as DNA: TGTGCCAGCAGCTTAGGGAGCGGTAGCGGGTACCAAGAGACCCAGTACTTC.